Following are 5 T cell receptor beta chains from one sample sequenced in a study of blood T cell repertoires in COVID-19. The method was immunoSEQ multiplex PCR; TCRdb's version includes in-frame clones alone and lacks a portion of them. The sample has about 78,000 clones; roughly nine tenths are singletons. Source material: peripheral blood. These receptors were obtained from a man in his fifties or sixties with active or convalescent COVID-19.

This clone was seen just once. This sequence joins TRBV15 and TRBJ1-5; TRBD1 aligns across 7 bases. The CDR3 covers 16 residues. Germline V gene sequence: CDR1 LNHNV, CDR2 YYDKDF (reference sequence). V gave up 0 bases and J gave up 5 bases; unmatched junction bases: 7. CDR3: CATSRDREGADQPQHF. The DNA of the CDR3 is TGTGCCACCAGCAGAGATCGGGAGGGGGCAGATCAGCCCCAGCATTTT.

The genes are TRBV19 and TRBJ2-5, with D possibly being TRBD2 (6 bases). Trimming shortened V by 7 bases and J by 0 bases, and 15 bases separated the two germline ends. The CDR3 extends over 15 amino acids. CDR1 and CDR2 (germline): LNHDA, SQIVND (reference sequence). The CDR3 spells CASTWSGAYQETQYF. CDR3 DNA: TGTGCCAGTACCTGGTCGGGAGCGTACCAAGAGACCCAGTACTTC.

The gene calls are TRBV7-2 and TRBJ2-2; D is unresolved. V shed 6 bases and J shed 0 bases, with 14 bases lying between them. CDR3 size: 16 residues. Looked up from germline, CDR1 is SGHTA and CDR2 is FQGNSA. CDR3 residues: CASSSTQSANTGELFF. The CDR3 region has the DNA TGTGCCAGCAGTTCTACCCAGAGCGCGAACACCGGGGAGCTGTTTTTT.

The chain links TRBV30 to TRBJ1-4, with 7 bases matching TRBD1. The junction had 4 bases not matched to a gene; V was cut back by 3 bases and J by 0 bases. The V gene's germline CDR1 is GTSNPN and CDR2 SVGIG (reference sequence). The CDR3 sequence is 15 residues long. CDR3 bases: TGTGCCTGGAGGACGGGACAGCCAACTAATGAAAAACTGTTTTTT. It codes for CAWRTGQPTNEKLFF.

The genes are TRBV6-6 and TRBJ2-5; no clear D gene. The CDR3 has 14 residues. CDR1 is MNHNY, CDR2 SVGAGI, per germline (reference sequence). Trimming left V 2 bases short and J 2 bases short, with 9 bases between. CDR3 amino acids: CASSYELVQETQYF. The CDR3 DNA sequence: TGTGCCAGCAGTTACGAGTTAGTGCAAGAGACCCAGTACTTC.